One and the same sample provided the 30 T cell receptor beta chains below, sequenced in a study of T-cell memory formation after mild COVID-19 (dated by TCRdb to the early 2020s). The protocol used for the library was 5' RACE. The instrument given in TCRdb is Illumina NovaSeq 6000. The public reads were reanalyzed by TCRdb: fastp trimming at Q25, MiXCR alignment, in-frame beta chains only. Entries are consolidated by CDR3 protein sequence, retaining the most common genes and DNA. The sample table lists 400,000 to 500,000 distinct CDR3 sequences, about 19% of them with a count of one. In total, the top ten clones hold roughly 8.4% of the sample. The sequenced sample was PBMCs or a T cell subset sorted from them (not recorded which). The source of these receptors is an adult woman who had mild COVID-19 (a few samples of this study predate the infection). The sample titles of this study are shuffled in the database, so cell type and time point are left out; the donor was told from shared clones.

The J gene is TRBJ2-5, the V gene TRBV7-6; TRBD2 agrees at 8 bases. V shed 5 bases, J shed 5 bases, and the junction held 10 bases outside the gene matches. Germline CDR1 is SGHVS and CDR2 is FNYEAQ. The CDR3 consists of 15 residues. In nucleotides, the CDR3 is TGTGCCAGCAGCGCTTCGGGGGGGCCTGTTGAGACCCAGTACTTC. This codes for CASSASGGPVETQYF. Based on the CDR3 plus reference TRBV7-6 and TRBJ2-5, the full variable domain is GAGVSQSPRYKVTKRGQDVALRCDPISGHVSLYWYRQALGQGPEFLTYFNYEAQQDKSGLPNDRFSAERPEGSISTLTIQRTEQRDSAMYRCASSASGGPVETQYFGPGTRLLVL.

J is TRBJ1-2 and V is TRBV6-2 or TRBV6-3; TRBD1 agrees at 9 bases. Germline CDR1 and CDR2: MNHEY and SVGEGT. This CDR3 is built from 14 residues. V shed 4 bases, J shed 10 bases, and the junction held 10 bases outside the gene matches. The CDR3 sequence: CASSSTDRGPHYTF. CDR3 sequence (DNA): TGTGCCAGCAGTTCGACGGACAGGGGCCCTCACTACACCTTC.

This rearrangement joins TRBV29-1 to TRBJ1-2, with 7 bases aligning to TRBD1. Losses at the gene ends were 3 bases for V and 3 bases for J; bases not matched to a gene: 7. Germline values: CDR1 SQVTM, CDR2 ANQGSEA. This CDR3 is built from 14 residues. CDR3 in amino acids: CSVEARQGYYGYTF. CDR3 nucleotides: TGCAGCGTTGAGGCCAGACAGGGCTACTATGGCTACACCTTC.

This clonotype occurred many times. The chain combines TRBV3-1 with TRBJ2-2; a possible D gene is TRBD2 (6 bases). The CDR3 spans 13 residues. The V and J ends lost 4 bases and 7 bases respectively, with 10 bases between them. CDR1 and CDR2 from the germline V gene are LGHDT and YNNKEL (reference sequence). This CDR3 reads CASSPTSNGELFF. CDR3 sequence (DNA): TGTGCCAGCAGCCCTACTAGCAACGGGGAGCTGTTTTTT. The full variable domain, in which reference TRBV3-1 and TRBJ2-2 provide the parts outside the CDR3, is DTAVSQTPKYLVTQMGNDKSIKCEQNLGHDTMYWYKQDSKKFLKIMFSYNNKELIINETVPNRFSPKSPDKAHLNLHINSLELGDSAVYFCASSPTSNGELFFGEGSRLTVL.

In its sample, this clonotype was seen a few times. This chain links TRBV12-3 or TRBV12-4 with TRBJ1-2; D not certain. CDR3 length: 14 residues. Trimming left V 7 bases short and J 6 bases short, with 18 bases between. Here the CDR3 DNA reads TGTGCCAGCATCTTTGGGCCCGGCGGGGATGGCTACACCTTC. The encoded protein is CASIFGPGGDGYTF.

CDR3 sequence reads: CATSREYGTEQFF. CDR3 coding DNA: TGTGCCACCAGCAGAGAATACGGAACGGAGCAGTTCTTC. The chain is built from TRBV15 and TRBJ2-1, with D unclear. CDR3 size: 13 residues. Germline V gene sequence: CDR1 LNHNV, CDR2 YYDKDF (reference sequence). Trimming shortened V by 0 bases and J by 10 bases, and 10 bases separated the two germline ends.

A few counts support this clonotype. The CDR3 DNA reads as TGTGCCACCGCAAGGGGTGGGGCGCCCGGGTCCCAGTACTTC. This encodes CATARGGAPGSQYF. The V gene is TRBV15, the J gene TRBJ2-5, with D perhaps TRBD1 (5 bases). Trimming took 8 bases from V and 9 from J, leaving 22 bases between them. The CDR3 loop spans 14 amino acids. Germline V gives CDR1 LNHNV, CDR2 YYDKDF (reference sequence).

The rearrangement uses TRBV5-1 and TRBJ2-2; maybe TRBD2 (5 bases). The CDR3 runs 15 residues. V was pared by 0 bases and J by 4 bases, with 10 bases between. Germline CDR1 and CDR2: SGHRS and YFSETQ. The CDR3 sequence: CASSLAGRGTGELFF. CDR3 nucleotides: TGCGCCAGCAGCTTGGCGGGCCGGGGCACCGGGGAGCTGTTTTTT.

A few counts support this clonotype. The V gene is TRBV27, the J gene TRBJ1-1, with a tentative D call TRBD1 (5 bases). Trimming removed 2 bases from V and 5 bases from J, with 15 bases in between. The CDR3 is 15 residues long. The germline gives CDR1 MNHEY, CDR2 SMNVEV (reference sequence). In nucleotides, the CDR3 is TGTGCCAGCAGTTTAGCGACGATAAGGGGAACTGAAGCTTTCTTT. Its translation: CASSLATIRGTEAFF.

The chain joins TRBV11-2 to TRBJ2-5, with D perhaps being TRBD1 or TRBD2 (5 bases each). V was clipped by 7 bases and J by 1 base, with 13 bases between them. This CDR3 contains 14 residues. The germline V gene encodes CDR1 SGHAT and CDR2 FQNNGV. In DNA, the CDR3 is TGTGCCAGCACTGGCCCGGGGCTCCAAGAGACCCAGTACTTC. It encodes CASTGPGLQETQYF.

This clonotype has a handful of counts. The chain employs TRBV9 and TRBJ1-5; D gene ambiguous. Germline CDR1 reads SGDLS; CDR2 reads YYNGEE. The CDR3 runs to 13 residues. Trimming took off 4 bases at V and 5 bases at J, with 10 bases between the two ends. In nucleotides, the CDR3 is TGTGCCAGCAGCCTGGACGGTGATCAGCCCCAGCATTTT. Translation: CASSLDGDQPQHF.

V is TRBV29-1 and J is TRBJ1-2, with D tentatively TRBD1 (5 bases). Deletions cut 0 bases from V and 2 bases from J, with 19 bases between. The CDR3 sequence is 17 residues long. The germline gives CDR1 SQVTM, CDR2 ANQGSEA. CDR3 nucleotides: TGCAGCGTTGAAGAAAGGTTGGGGCAAGGGGCCAACTATGGCTACACCTTC. It translates to CSVEERLGQGANYGYTF.

This clonotype was detected a few times. This chain links TRBV21-1 with TRBJ2-3; the listed D gene, TRBD2, was not tested against the DNA. TRBV21-1 is listed as a pseudogene. The CDR3 is 17 residues long. CDR3 loop: CASSCFKRGARTDTQYF. The CDR3 nucleotides read TGTGCCAGCAGCTGCTTCAAGCGGGGGGCCCGCACAGATACGCAGTATTTT.

The chain employs TRBV4-3 and TRBJ2-7; 7 bases are shared with TRBD2. The CDR3 is 18 amino acids. CDR1 LGHNA and CDR2 YSLEER come from the germline V gene. The J segment lost 2 bases and the V segment lost 1 base, leaving 14 bases of the junction unmatched. CDR3 bases: TGCGCCAGCAGCCAAGGGTTTGGCGGGAGTGGGGTGCCCTACGAGCAGTACTTC. Its protein is CASSQGFGGSGVPYEQYF.

This clonotype was counted many times. The chain is built from TRBV7-9 and TRBJ2-7; D is unclear. From germline, CDR1 is SEHNR and CDR2 FQNEAQ (reference sequence). V was clipped by 2 bases and J by 1 base, with 3 bases between them. The CDR3 sequence is 12 residues long. The CDR3 DNA sequence: TGTGCCAGCAGCTTACAGTCCTACGAGCAGTACTTC. Encoded protein: CASSLQSYEQYF.

CDR3 protein: CASSYLGTGISNEKLFF. The CDR3 DNA follows: TGTGCCAGCAGTTACTTAGGGACAGGAATAAGTAATGAAAAACTGTTTTTT. The chain couples TRBV6-5 to TRBJ1-4; the match to TRBD1 covers 8 bases. Germline assignment: CDR1 MNHEY and CDR2 SVGAGI. The length of the CDR3 is 17 residues. The junction had 8 bases not matched to a gene; V was cut back by 1 base and J by 4 bases.

The table lists this clonotype with a few counts. At one end, the junction sequence differs from germline, possibly due to a read error. The chain has TRBV12-3 or TRBV12-4 and TRBJ2-1; 9 nucleotides align to TRBD2. The CDR3 length is 12 residues. In nucleotides, the CDR3 is TGTGCCAGCAGCTCAGGACTAGCGAGTCATGTCTTC. Amino acid sequence: CASSSGLASHVF.

This sequence joins TRBV7-9 and TRBJ2-7; a possible D gene is TRBD2 (6 bases). Germline CDR1 and CDR2: SEHNR and FQNEAQ (reference sequence). The CDR3 runs to 15 residues. V lost 5 bases and J 4 bases, leaving 18 bases between the germline ends. The CDR3 sequence is CASSERTTMVYEQYF. The DNA for the CDR3 is TGTGCCAGCAGCGAGCGGACTACCATGGTTTACGAGCAGTACTTC.

The chain has TRBV6-1 and TRBJ2-1, with 10 bases matching TRBD2. The CDR3 spans 16 residues. Germline V CDR1 and CDR2: MNHNS, SASEGT. Germline trimming cut 1 base from V and 6 bases from J; bases unmatched to any gene: 6. The CDR3 reads CASSEGPSGGINEQFF. In DNA, the CDR3 is TGTGCCAGCAGTGAAGGCCCTAGCGGGGGCATCAATGAGCAGTTCTTC.

This sequence joins TRBV7-8 and TRBJ2-2; D is unclear. The germline gives CDR1 SGHVS, CDR2 FQNEAQ. There are 16 residues in the CDR3. Trimming pared 1 base from V and 0 bases from J, leaving 9 bases between. DNA for the CDR3: TGTGCCAGCAGCTTAGTTGGCCAGACGAACACCGGGGAGCTGTTTTTT. Translating gives CASSLVGQTNTGELFF.

This clonotype appeared a few times. This chain connects TRBV5-4 to TRBJ1-6; 9 bases match TRBD1. Germline V lookup: CDR1 SGHNT, CDR2 YYREEE (reference sequence). The CDR3 has 15 residues. V trimming: 0 bases; J trimming: 9 bases; junction bases outside the gene matches: 4. CDR3 sequence: CASSLGDRESSPLHF. CDR3 nucleotide sequence: TGTGCCAGCAGCTTGGGGGACAGGGAGAGTTCACCCCTCCACTTT.

This clonotype was detected only a few times. V and J are TRBV15 and TRBJ2-2, with TRBD2 as a possible D gene (6 bases). The CDR3 sequence is 15 residues long. In germline, CDR1 is LNHNV, CDR2 YYDKDF (reference sequence). V was clipped by 6 bases and J by 6 bases, with 17 bases between them. CDR3 nucleotides: TGTGCCACCAGGCATGGTATGGCGGGATCCGGGGAGCTGTTTTTT. This codes for CATRHGMAGSGELFF.

The chain recombines TRBV27 with TRBJ2-7; D is perhaps TRBD1 or TRBD2 (7 bases each). V lost 9 bases, J lost 6 bases, and 24 bases lay in between. The CDR3 runs 15 residues. The germline gives CDR1 MNHEY, CDR2 SMNVEV (reference sequence). CDR3 in DNA: TGTGCCAGTGCCTATGGGGAGGGGGCGCGCGGCGAGCAGTACTTC. As protein: CASAYGEGARGEQYF.

This chain links TRBV7-9 with TRBJ2-7; D is ambiguous. Germline V gene data show CDR1 as SEHNR and CDR2 as FQNEAQ (reference sequence). The V and J ends lost 6 bases and 0 bases respectively, with 15 bases between them. This CDR3 is built from 15 residues. CDR3 nucleotide sequence: TGTGCCAGCAGAGCCTTAGGCTTTAGCTCCTACGAGCAGTACTTC. This encodes CASRALGFSSYEQYF. Full variable domain (missing parts from reference TRBV7-9 and TRBJ2-7): DTGVSQNPRHKITKRGQNVTFRCDPISEHNRLYWYRQTLGQGPEFLTYFQNEAQLEKSRLLSDRFSAERPKGSFSTLEIQRTEQGDSAMYLCASRALGFSSYEQYFGPGTRLTVT.

In this sample, this clonotype turned up many times. V is TRBV12-3 or TRBV12-4 and J is TRBJ2-7, with D uncertain. V was cut by 5 bases and J by 3 bases, with 17 bases left in between. The CDR3 runs 15 residues. The CDR3 loop is CASSPGYSRHYEQYF. CDR3 nucleotide sequence: TGTGCCAGCAGTCCCGGTTACTCCAGGCACTACGAGCAGTACTTC.

This clonotype came up once. The V and J genes are TRBV19 and TRBJ1-1, with 9 bases fitting TRBD1. The CDR3 has 13 amino acids. Trimming removed 7 bases from V and 5 bases from J; junction bases left unmatched: 5. Germline V gene lookup returns CDR1 LNHDA and CDR2 SQIVND (reference sequence). Here the CDR3 DNA reads TGTGCCAGTACCGACAGGGGGTCTACTGAAGCTTTCTTT. This gives the protein CASTDRGSTEAFF. Full variable domain (outside the CDR3, taken from reference TRBV19 and TRBJ1-1): DGGITQSPKYLFRKEGQNVTLSCEQNLNHDAMYWYRQDPGQGLRLIYYSQIVNDFQKGDIAEGYSVSREKKESFPLTVTSAQKNPTAFYLCASTDRGSTEAFFGQGTRLTVV.

The chain is built from TRBV7-3 and TRBJ2-1, with 7 bases that match TRBD2. Germline values: CDR1 SGHTA, CDR2 FQGTGA. The CDR3 is 14 amino acids. The junction had 10 bases not matched to a gene; V was cut back by 5 bases and J by 9 bases. The CDR3 protein is CASSPTSAPGEQFF. The CDR3 DNA follows: TGTGCCAGCAGCCCCACTAGCGCCCCAGGTGAGCAGTTCTTC.

The sample holds a few counts of this clonotype. J is TRBJ1-3 and V is TRBV15, with D unclear. Between the trimmed V and J ends, which lost 3 bases and 4 bases, there was a span of 16 bases. The germline V gene encodes CDR1 LNHNV and CDR2 YYDKDF (reference sequence). The CDR3 spans 16 residues. CDR3 sequence: CATSRGGRPEGNTIYF. Here the CDR3 DNA reads TGTGCCACCAGCAGGGGAGGCCGACCTGAGGGAAACACCATATATTTT. Variable domain in full (rest from reference TRBV15 and TRBJ1-3): DAMVIQNPRYQVTQFGKPVTLSCSQTLNHNVMYWYQQKSSQAPKLLFHYYDKDFNNEADTPDNFQSRRPNTSFCFLDIRSPGLGDTAMYLCATSRGGRPEGNTIYFGEGSWLTVV.

V and J are TRBV12-3 or TRBV12-4 and TRBJ1-6; the match to TRBD1 covers 8 bases. With V trimmed by 7 bases and J by 14 bases, 13 bases remained unmatched. This CDR3 region has 14 residues. CDR3 DNA sequence: TGTGCCAGCACCTTCGGACAGGGTCTTTCGGCCCTCCACTTT. Protein sequence: CASTFGQGLSALHF.

This clonotype was seen a few times. This chain links TRBV29-1 with TRBJ2-1; 8 bases fit TRBD1. V lost 6 bases to trimming and J lost 8 bases; unmatched junction nucleotides: 6. This CDR3 has 12 amino acids. Germline lookup yields CDR1 SQVTM and CDR2 ANQGSEA. The CDR3 region is CSVRQGRDEQFF. In DNA form, the CDR3 reads TGCAGCGTGCGACAGGGGAGAGATGAGCAGTTCTTC.